The 3 T cell receptor beta chains given below trace back to one sample, sequenced in a study of control samples from healthy donors and cancer patients. Using immunoSEQ multiplex PCR, the repertoire was profiled, and TCRdb retains in-frame clones only, with some absent. This table has 180,000 or so clones, 93% appearing once. Sequencing input: blood. The receptors were gathered from a woman aged 55-70 years in good health.

V and J are TRBV2 and TRBJ1-5; 8 bases match TRBD1. The V and J ends lost 4 bases and 2 bases, in that order; junction bases with no gene match: 4. CDR1 is SNHLY, CDR2 FYNNEI, per germline. The CDR3 is 15 residues long. In DNA form, the CDR3 reads TGTGCCAGCAGTGGAGACAGGGGAGGCAATCAGCCCCAGCATTTT. Residues: CASSGDRGGNQPQHF.

The chain carries TRBV7-2 and TRBJ2-5; possible D gene TRBD2, 5 bases. V was cut by 3 bases and J by 4 bases, with 9 bases left in between. CDR1 is SGHTA and CDR2 is FQGNSA in the germline V gene. The CDR3 covers 13 residues. CDR3 bases: TGTGCCAGCAGCTTTGGACTTAGAGAGACCCAGTACTTC. Residues: CASSFGLRETQYF.

For the CDR3, the DNA is TGTGCCAGCAGCCAACTAGCGGGGTCCGCCGAGACCCAGTACTTC. It is translated as CASSQLAGSAETQYF. The chain has TRBV3-1 (or the pseudogene TRBV3-2) and TRBJ2-5; 9 bases match TRBD2. This CDR3 is built from 15 residues. Trimming took 2 bases from V and 5 from J; bases not matched to a gene: 6. Germline loops: CDR1 LGHDT, CDR2 YNNKEL (reference sequence).